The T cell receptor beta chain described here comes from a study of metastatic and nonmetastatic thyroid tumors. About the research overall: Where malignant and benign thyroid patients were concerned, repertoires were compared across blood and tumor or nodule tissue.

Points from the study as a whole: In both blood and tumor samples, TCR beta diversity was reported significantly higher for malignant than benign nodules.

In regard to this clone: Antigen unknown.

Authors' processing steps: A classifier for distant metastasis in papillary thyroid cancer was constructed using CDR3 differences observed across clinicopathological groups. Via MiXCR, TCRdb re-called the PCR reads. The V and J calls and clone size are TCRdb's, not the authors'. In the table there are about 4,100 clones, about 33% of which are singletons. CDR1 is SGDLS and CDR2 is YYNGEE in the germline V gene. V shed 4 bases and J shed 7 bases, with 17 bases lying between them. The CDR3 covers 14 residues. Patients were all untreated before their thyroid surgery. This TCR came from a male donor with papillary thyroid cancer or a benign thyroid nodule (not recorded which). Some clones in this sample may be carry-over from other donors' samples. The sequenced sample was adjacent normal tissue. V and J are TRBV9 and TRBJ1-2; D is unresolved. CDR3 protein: CASSPRERVAGYTF. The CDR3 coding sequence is TGTGCCAGCAGCCCTCGCGAAAGGGTGGCTGGCTACACCTTC.